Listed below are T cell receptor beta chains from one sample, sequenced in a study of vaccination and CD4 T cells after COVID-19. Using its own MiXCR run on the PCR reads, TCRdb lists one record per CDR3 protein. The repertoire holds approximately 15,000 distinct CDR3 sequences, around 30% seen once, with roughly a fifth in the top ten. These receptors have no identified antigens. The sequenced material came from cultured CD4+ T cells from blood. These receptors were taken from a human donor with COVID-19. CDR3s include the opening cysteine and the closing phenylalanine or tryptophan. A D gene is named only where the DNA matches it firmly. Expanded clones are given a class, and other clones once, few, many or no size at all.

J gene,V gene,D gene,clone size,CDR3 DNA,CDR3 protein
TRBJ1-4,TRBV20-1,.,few,TGCAGTGCTAGAGAGGGGGGTTTAGGAGAAAAACTGTTTTTT,CSAREGGLGEKLFF
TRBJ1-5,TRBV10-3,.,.,TGTGCCATCAGAACAGGCTACAATCAGCCCCAGCATTTT,CAIRTGYNQPQHF
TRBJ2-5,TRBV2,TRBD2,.,TGTGCCAGCAGGGTACTAGCGGGGGGCCGGGACGGGACCCAGTACTTC,CASRVLAGGRDGTQYF
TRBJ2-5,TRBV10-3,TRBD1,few,TGTGCCATCAGTCTTTCGACAGGGCAGGGCCAAGAGACCCAGTACTTC,CAISLSTGQGQETQYF
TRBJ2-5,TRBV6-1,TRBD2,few,TGTGCCAGCAGTCGACTAGCGGGGGAGGGGACCCAGTACTTC,CASSRLAGEGTQYF
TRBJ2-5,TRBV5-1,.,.,TGCGCCAGCAGCTTGCGGGGTTTACAAGAGACCCAGTACTTC,CASSLRGLQETQYF
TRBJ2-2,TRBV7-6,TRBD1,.,TGTGCCAGCAGCCGACCGGGGGGGACAGGGGGGCCCGGGGAGCTGTTTTTT,CASSRPGGTGGPGELFF
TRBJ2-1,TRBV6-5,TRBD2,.,TGTGCCAGCAGTTACTCCCAGCGGGGGGGCGTCAATGAGCAGTTCTTC,CASSYSQRGGVNEQFF
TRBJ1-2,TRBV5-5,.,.,TGTGCCAGCAGCTTGGCGGGACCCCGCTATGGCTACACCTTC,CASSLAGPRYGYTF
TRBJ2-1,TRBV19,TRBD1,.,TGTGCCAGTAGTCTAATTTGGACAGGGGACGGTGAGCAGTTCTTC,CASSLIWTGDGEQFF
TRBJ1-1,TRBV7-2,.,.,TGTGCCAGCAGTGAAGGTATGAACACTGAAGCTTTCTTT,CASSEGMNTEAFF
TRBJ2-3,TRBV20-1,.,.,TGCAGTGCTATCCTCGGCGCGTGGTCAGATACGCAGTATTTT,CSAILGAWSDTQYF
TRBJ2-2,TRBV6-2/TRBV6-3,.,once,TGTGCCAGCAGTTACCCGGGGGGCCAGGGTTGGAACACCGGGGAGCTGTTTTTT,CASSYPGGQGWNTGELFF
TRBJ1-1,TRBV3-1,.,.,TGTGCCAGCAGCCACCGGGGGTTTCAGACTGAAGCTTTCTTT,CASSHRGFQTEAFF
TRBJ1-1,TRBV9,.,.,TGTGCCAGCAGCGGAGGTCGGTCAGCTTTCTTT,CASSGGRSAFF
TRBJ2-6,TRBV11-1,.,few,TGTGCCAGCAGCACCCCCGGTGGGGCCAACGTCCTGACTTTC,CASSTPGGANVLTF
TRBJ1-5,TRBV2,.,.,TGTGCCAAAGGGACGGACAATCAGCCCCAGCATTTT,CAKGTDNQPQHF
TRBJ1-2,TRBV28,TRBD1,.,TGTGCCAGCAGTCTACAGGGGAACGACTATGGCTACACCTTC,CASSLQGNDYGYTF
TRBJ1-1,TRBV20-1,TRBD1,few,TGCAGTGCTAGGAGAGGGACAGGGGTGAACACTGAAGCTTTCTTT,CSARRGTGVNTEAFF
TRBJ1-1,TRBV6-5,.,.,TGTGCCAGCAGTTACGAACGGCGGACTGAAGCTTTCTTT,CASSYERRTEAFF
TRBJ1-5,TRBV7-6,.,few,TGTGCCAGCAGCTTAGAAGATAGCAATCAGCCCCAGCATTTT,CASSLEDSNQPQHF
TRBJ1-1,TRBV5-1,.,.,TGCGCCAGCAGCTTGAGGCCCAGGGTGACTGAAGCTTTCTTT,CASSLRPRVTEAFF
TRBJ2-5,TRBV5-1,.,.,TGCGCCAGCAGCCGTAGAGGGACCCAGGCCCAAGAGACCCAGTACTTC,CASSRRGTQAQETQYF
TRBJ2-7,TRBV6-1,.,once,TGTGCCAGCAGTGAAGCGCGTACGGGGGCGGGCGAGCAGTACTTC,CASSEARTGAGEQYF
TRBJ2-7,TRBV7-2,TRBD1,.,TGTGCCAGCAGCCACCGGGACAGGGGCCCCTACGAGCAGTACTTC,CASSHRDRGPYEQYF
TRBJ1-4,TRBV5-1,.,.,TGCGCCAGCAGCTTGGCGACAACTAATGAAAAACTGTTTTTT,CASSLATTNEKLFF
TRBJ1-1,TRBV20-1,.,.,TGCAGTGCTAGAGAGGGGATGGACACTGAAGCTTTCTTT,CSAREGMDTEAFF
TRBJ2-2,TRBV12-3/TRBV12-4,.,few,TGTGCCAGCATAGCAGGGACTAACACCGGGGAGCTGTTTTTT,CASIAGTNTGELFF
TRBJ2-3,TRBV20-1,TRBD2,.,TGCAGTGCTAGTAATCGGCGGGGGGATAGCACAGATACGCAGTATTTT,CSASNRRGDSTDTQYF
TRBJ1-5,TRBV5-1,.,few,TGCGCCAGCAGCTGGCCGCCGGGTGGTTATCAGCCCCAGCATTTT,CASSWPPGGYQPQHF
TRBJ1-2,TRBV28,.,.,TGTGCCAGCAGTGCTGGATCGCGGGGCTACACCTTC,CASSAGSRGYTF
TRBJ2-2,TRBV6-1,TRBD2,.,TGTGCCAGCAGTGAATTCGGGGGGGTTAACACCGGGGAGCTGTTTTTT,CASSEFGGVNTGELFF
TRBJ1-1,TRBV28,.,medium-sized,TGTGCCAGCAAACAGGCCCGGTCCAGGATGAACACTGAAGCTTTCTTT,CASKQARSRMNTEAFF
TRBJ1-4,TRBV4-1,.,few,TGCGCCAGCAGCCAAGTCGGTTCTAATGAAAAACTGTTTTTT,CASSQVGSNEKLFF
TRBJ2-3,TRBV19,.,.,TGTGCCAGTAGTATCCCCCGGCCAGGCACAGATACGCAGTATTTT,CASSIPRPGTDTQYF
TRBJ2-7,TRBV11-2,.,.,TGTGCCAGCAGCTTATCCCCATTCGGACAGCAGTACTTC,CASSLSPFGQQYF
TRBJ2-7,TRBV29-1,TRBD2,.,TGCAGCGCCGGAGGGCGGGGGTCGGGTGAGCAGTACTTC,CSAGGRGSGEQYF
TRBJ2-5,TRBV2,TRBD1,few,TGTGCCAGCAGTAAGGACAGGGGGCAAGAGACCCAGTACTTC,CASSKDRGQETQYF
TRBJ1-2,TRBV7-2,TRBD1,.,TGTGCCAGCAGCAAGAGGGGGCAGACCGGGCATGGCTACACCTTC,CASSKRGQTGHGYTF
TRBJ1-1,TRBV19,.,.,TGTGCCAGTAGTTATTGGGGTTTGAACACTGAAGCTTTCTTT,CASSYWGLNTEAFF
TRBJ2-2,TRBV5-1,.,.,TGCGCCAGCAGCTTAACATCAGGGAACACCGGGGAGCTGTTTTTT,CASSLTSGNTGELFF
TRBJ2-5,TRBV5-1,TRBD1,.,TGCGCCAGCAGCTTGGTGGGACAGGGCGGAGAGACCCAGTACTTC,CASSLVGQGGETQYF
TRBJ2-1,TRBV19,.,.,TGTGCCAGTAGTTACGGGTCTGAGCAGTTCTTC,CASSYGSEQFF
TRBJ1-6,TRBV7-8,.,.,TGTGCCAGCAGCGGAGGGCAGGGAGACTCCTATAATTCACCCCTCCACTTT,CASSGGQGDSYNSPLHF
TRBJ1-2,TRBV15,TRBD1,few,TGTGCCACCAGCAGAGTAGGACAGGATAACTATGGCTACACCTTC,CATSRVGQDNYGYTF
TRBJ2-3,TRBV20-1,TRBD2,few,TGCAGTGCTCTCCCGGGACTAGCATACACAGATACGCAGTATTTT,CSALPGLAYTDTQYF
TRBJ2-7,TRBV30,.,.,TGTGCCTGGAGTCCGGGTCAGGCTTCCTACGAGCAGTACTTC,CAWSPGQASYEQYF
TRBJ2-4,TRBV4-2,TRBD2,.,TGTGCCAGCAGCCAAGGAGGCAGCGGGGGGGCCGTTCAGGGCAAAAACATTCAGTACTTC,CASSQGGSGGAVQGKNIQYF
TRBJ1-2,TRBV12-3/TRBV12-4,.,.,TGTGCCAGCACCTCCAGGGGAGGAGGTAACTATGGCTACACCTTC,CASTSRGGGNYGYTF